A selection of T cell receptor beta chains follows, all from one sample in a study of CD8 T cells in ankylosing spondylitis. TCRdb reprocessed the 5' RACE reads via MiXCR and lists one record per CDR3 protein. The top ten clones hold 14% of a sample with some 240,000 distinct CDR3 sequences, about 6.7% of them seen once. The specimen was blood, either unsorted or a sorted T cell fraction (not recorded which). The receptors stem from a male donor with ankylosing spondylitis. CDR3s include the opening cysteine and the closing phenylalanine or tryptophan. The order of the fields is clone size, J gene, V gene, D gene, CDR3 DNA, CDR3 protein. A D gene is named only where the DNA matches it firmly. Not every row has a clone size; where given, it reads once, few, many or a size class.

many	TRBJ1-1	TRBV12-3/TRBV12-4	NA	TGTGCCAGCAGCATATTACAAGTGAACACTGAAGCTTTCTTT	CASSILQVNTEAFF
NA	TRBJ2-7	TRBV2	NA	TGTGCCAGCAGTGGGGGGAGAAGCCTCTACGAGCAGTACTTC	CASSGGRSLYEQYF
NA	TRBJ2-5	TRBV10-1	NA	TGCGCCAGCAGTGGGACAGATTGGGAGACCCAGTACTTC	CASSGTDWETQYF
many	TRBJ2-5	TRBV27	TRBD1	TGTGCCAGCAGTTTACTACAGGGGTGGGAGACCCAGTACTTC	CASSLLQGWETQYF
once	TRBJ2-3	TRBV5-1	NA	TGCGCCAGCAGCTTCAGGACACATTACACAGATACGCAGTATTTT	CASSFRTHYTDTQYF
many	TRBJ1-2	TRBV12-3/TRBV12-4	NA	TGTGCCAGCAGTTCGGGGTCCATAGGCTACACCTTC	CASSSGSIGYTF
few	TRBJ1-6	TRBV6-5	NA	TGTGCCAGCAGACTCGGACAGCGGATGAATTCACCCCTCCACTTT	CASRLGQRMNSPLHF
few	TRBJ2-3	TRBV27	NA	TGTGCCAGCACTCTAGCCGGGGGAAGAGATACGCAGTATTTT	CASTLAGGRDTQYF
many	TRBJ2-2	TRBV7-6	NA	TGTGCCAGCAGCTTAGCGCGGGCCGCAAAGGGGGAGCTGTTTTTT	CASSLARAAKGELFF
many	TRBJ1-1	TRBV7-2	NA	TGTGCCAGCAGCTTAGCGCCCGGTAACACTGAAGCTTTCTTT	CASSLAPGNTEAFF
many	TRBJ2-2	TRBV12-3/TRBV12-4	NA	TGTGCCAGCAGAAAGGGACACGCGAACACCGGGGAGCTGTTTTTT	CASRKGHANTGELFF
many	TRBJ2-3	TRBV7-9	NA	TGTGCCAGCAGCCTAGTGGCAGGGGTAACAGATACGCAGTATTTT	CASSLVAGVTDTQYF
large	TRBJ2-3	TRBV25-1	TRBD1	TGTGCCAGCAGTGAGCCGTCCGGGACAGCAGTAACGCAGTATTTT	CASSEPSGTAVTQYF
many	TRBJ2-7	TRBV7-9	TRBD1	TGTGCCAGCAGGACAGGGGGAACCTACGAGCAGTACTTC	CASRTGGTYEQYF
many	TRBJ2-1	TRBV4-3	TRBD2	TGCGCCAGCAGCTATGGGACTAGGGTAGGGGAGCAGTTCTTC	CASSYGTRVGEQFF
NA	TRBJ2-7	TRBV4-2	NA	TGTGCCAGCAGCCAGGAGCGCGGGGTCACCTCCTACGAGCAGTACTTC	CASSQERGVTSYEQYF
many	TRBJ2-3	TRBV3-1	NA	TGTGCCAGCAGATCTAGCCCAGATACGCAGTATTTT	CASRSSPDTQYF
many	TRBJ2-2	TRBV7-6	TRBD2	TGTGCCAGCAGCTTATTGTGGCGGGGGGGCACCGGGGAGCTGTTTTTT	CASSLLWRGGTGELFF
many	TRBJ2-1	TRBV4-2	NA	TGTGCCAGCAGCCAAGATCCCATGCACAGCGGCCTCTACAATGAGCAGTTCTTC	CASSQDPMHSGLYNEQFF
many	TRBJ2-7	TRBV20-1	NA	TGCAGTGCTAGCCCCCTTCAAACTAGCCAGATAGGCGAGCAGTACTTC	CSASPLQTSQIGEQYF
many	TRBJ2-1	TRBV7-9	TRBD2	TGTGCCAGCAGCTCTAGCGGGCTACCCTACAATGAGCAGTTCTTC	CASSSSGLPYNEQFF
many	TRBJ1-5	TRBV4-2	NA	TGTGCCAGCAGCCAAGAAATAAACAGGGATGGCAATCAGCCCCAGCATTTT	CASSQEINRDGNQPQHF
NA	TRBJ1-1	TRBV19	NA	TGTGCCAGTAGTATTGGGGATGAAGCTTTCTTT	CASSIGDEAFF
once	TRBJ2-1	TRBV28	TRBD2	TGTGCCAGCAGTGATCTAGCGGGAGGGCCATATGAGCAGTTCTTC	CASSDLAGGPYEQFF
NA	TRBJ1-2	TRBV15	TRBD1	TGTGCCACCAGCAGAGCAACAGGGGTCAATGGCTACACCTTC	CATSRATGVNGYTF
many	TRBJ2-5	TRBV6-1	TRBD1	TGTGCCAGCAGTCTCCGGGACAGGGGAATAGAGACCCAGTACTTC	CASSLRDRGIETQYF
many	TRBJ1-1	TRBV11-2	NA	TGTGCCAGCAGCTTAGTTAAGGGGACTGTGTCTGAAGCTTTCTTT	CASSLVKGTVSEAFF
NA	TRBJ1-2	TRBV6-6	NA	TGTGCCAGCAGAGGCGCCAGGAACTATGGCTACACCTTC	CASRGARNYGYTF
many	TRBJ2-7	TRBV27	NA	TGTGCCAGCAGTCCGACCCCGGGGTGGGGACACTACGAGCAGTACTTC	CASSPTPGWGHYEQYF
many	TRBJ2-3	TRBV9	TRBD2	TGTGCCAGCGCCATAGCGGGGGGTGTCACAGATACGCAGTATTTT	CASAIAGGVTDTQYF
NA	TRBJ2-6	TRBV11-2	NA	TGTGCCAGCAGCTTGACAGTGAGCTCTGGGGCCAACGTCCTGACTTTC	CASSLTVSSGANVLTF
many	TRBJ1-1	TRBV4-2	NA	TGTGCCAGCAGCCAATCCGAGGGGATGAACACTGAAGCTTTCTTT	CASSQSEGMNTEAFF
many	TRBJ2-7	TRBV20-1	TRBD2	TGCAGTGCTCGAGTAGCGGGAGGGTTCTCCTACGAGCAGTACTTC	CSARVAGGFSYEQYF
many	TRBJ2-7	TRBV20-1	TRBD2	TGCAGTGCTAGGGGGTCTAGCGGCCTCTCCTACGAGCAGTACTTC	CSARGSSGLSYEQYF
many	TRBJ1-6	TRBV4-3	NA	TGCGCCAGCAGCCAAGTGACTTTCGACTCCTATAATTCACCCCTCCACTTT	CASSQVTFDSYNSPLHF
NA	TRBJ1-1	TRBV5-6	NA	TGTGCCAGCAGCTTTATGGGTTACACTGAAGCTTTCTTT	CASSFMGYTEAFF
many	TRBJ2-7	TRBV20-1	TRBD1	TGCAGTGCTAGAGACCGGACAGGGCTAACCTACGAGCAGTACTTC	CSARDRTGLTYEQYF
many	TRBJ1-2	TRBV7-9	NA	TGTGCCAGCAGCGCCGGGACCGACTATGGCTACACCTTC	CASSAGTDYGYTF
NA	TRBJ2-3	TRBV21-1	NA	TGTGCCAGCAGCAGACATAGACTAGCGGGGGGACATAGCACAGATACGCAGTATTTT	CASSRHRLAGGHSTDTQYF
NA	TRBJ2-7	TRBV11-2	TRBD1	TGTGCCAGCAGCCGAGGGGACAGGGTGGGTTACGAGCAGTACTTC	CASSRGDRVGYEQYF
NA	TRBJ2-1	TRBV6-5	TRBD2	TGTGCCAGCAGTTGGGACCGGGACTACAATCTAGGCAATGAGCAGTTCTTC	CASSWDRDYNLGNEQFF
NA	TRBJ2-5	TRBV11-2	TRBD2	TGTGCCAGCAGCTTAGATCTAAAGCGGGGCTGGCTGGAGACCCAGTACTTC	CASSLDLKRGWLETQYF
few	TRBJ2-1	TRBV7-6	NA	TGTGCCAGCAGCCCAACCGTACCGGGGAGTTACAATGAGCAGTTCTTC	CASSPTVPGSYNEQFF
few	TRBJ2-1	TRBV7-9	TRBD2	TGTGCCAGCAGCCGCAGGGAGGGGACTAGCGGGACTGAGCAGTTCTTC	CASSRREGTSGTEQFF
many	TRBJ2-7	TRBV27	TRBD2	TGTGCCAGCAGTTTATTAGGGACTAGCCAGTTCTACGAGCAGTACTTC	CASSLLGTSQFYEQYF